The clone carrying this T cell receptor (beta chain) appeared a single time. The assay was immunoSEQ multiplex PCR, and TCRdb's table has in-frame clones only and misses some. Counted here are over 100,000 clones, roughly nine tenths occurring once; the ten biggest clones make up around 2.5%. The CDR3 length is 16 residues. V lost 1 base to trimming and J lost 6 bases; unmatched junction nucleotides: 7. The V gene's germline CDR1 is SGHRS and CDR2 YFSETQ. The entry originates in a study of T cell responses to AZD1222 COVID-19 vaccine. The input for sequencing was peripheral blood, taken 28 days after the second AZD1222 dose. The receptor comes from an adult who received the AZD1222 COVID-19 vaccine. This chain links TRBV5-1 with TRBJ1-2; 12 bases match TRBD1. CDR3: CASSLLVGTGGDGYTF. As DNA, the CDR3 is TGCGCCAGCAGCTTGTTAGTCGGGACAGGGGGCGATGGCTACACCTTC.